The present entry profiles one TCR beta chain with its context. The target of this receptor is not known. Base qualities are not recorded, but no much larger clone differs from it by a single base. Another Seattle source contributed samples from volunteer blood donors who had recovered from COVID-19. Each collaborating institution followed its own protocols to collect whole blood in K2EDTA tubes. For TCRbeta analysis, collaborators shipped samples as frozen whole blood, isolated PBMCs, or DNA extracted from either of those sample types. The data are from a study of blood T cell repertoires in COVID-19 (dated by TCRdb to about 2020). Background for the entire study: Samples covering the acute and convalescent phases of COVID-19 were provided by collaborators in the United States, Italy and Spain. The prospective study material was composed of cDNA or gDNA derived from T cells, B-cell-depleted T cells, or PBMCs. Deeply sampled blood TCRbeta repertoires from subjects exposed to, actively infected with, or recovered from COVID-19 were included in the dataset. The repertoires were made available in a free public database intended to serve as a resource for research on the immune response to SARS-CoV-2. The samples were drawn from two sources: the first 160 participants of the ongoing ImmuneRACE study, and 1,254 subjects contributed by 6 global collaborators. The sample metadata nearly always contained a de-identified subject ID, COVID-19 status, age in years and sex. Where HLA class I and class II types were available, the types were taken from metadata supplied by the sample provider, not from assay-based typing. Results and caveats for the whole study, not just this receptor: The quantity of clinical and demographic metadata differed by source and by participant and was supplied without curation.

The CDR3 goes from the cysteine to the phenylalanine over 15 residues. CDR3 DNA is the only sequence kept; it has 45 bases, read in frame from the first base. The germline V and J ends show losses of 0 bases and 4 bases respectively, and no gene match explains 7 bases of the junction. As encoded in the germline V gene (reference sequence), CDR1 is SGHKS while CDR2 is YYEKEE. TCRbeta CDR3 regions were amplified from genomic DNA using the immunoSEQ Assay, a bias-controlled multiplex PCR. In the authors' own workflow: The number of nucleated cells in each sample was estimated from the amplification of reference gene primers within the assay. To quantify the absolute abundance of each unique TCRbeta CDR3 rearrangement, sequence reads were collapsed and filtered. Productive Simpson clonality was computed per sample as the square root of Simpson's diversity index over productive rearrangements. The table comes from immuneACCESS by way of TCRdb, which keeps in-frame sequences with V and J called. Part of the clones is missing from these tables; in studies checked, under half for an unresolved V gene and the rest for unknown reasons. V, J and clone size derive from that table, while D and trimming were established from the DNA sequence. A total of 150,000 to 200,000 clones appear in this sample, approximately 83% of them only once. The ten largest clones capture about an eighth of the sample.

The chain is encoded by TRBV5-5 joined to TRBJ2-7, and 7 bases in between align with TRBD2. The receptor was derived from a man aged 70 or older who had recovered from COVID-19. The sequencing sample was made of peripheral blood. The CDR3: CASSLAAGDSYEQYF. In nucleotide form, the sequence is TGTGCCAGCAGCTTGGCGGCGGGAGATAGTTACGAGCAGTACTTC.